This TCR beta chain was captured in a study of CD8 T cells in Susac syndrome. Study in general: Patients with Susac syndrome were therapy-naive, on corticosteroids, or on intravenous immunoglobulin alone at blood draw.

Random hexamers were used to reverse transcribe an amount of about 0.45 to 1 ug RNA. A multiplex approach, immunoSEQ multiplex PCR, amplified TCR beta CDR3 across 54 Vbeta and 13 Jbeta. Via MiXCR, TCRdb re-called the immunoSEQ multiplex PCR reads, giving one row per CDR3 protein. The data show about 150,000 distinct CDR3 sequences, 95% seen once. The patients with Susac syndrome satisfied recently defined diagnostic criteria for either definite or probable disease. Remarks on this clonotype: Antigen: not known.

Regarding the study as a whole: The CD4+ T cell repertoires of Susac syndrome were found to show no clonal expansion.

This TCR derives from a human donor with Susac syndrome. Sequencing was performed on CD4+ T cells from PBMCs.

CDR3 in DNA: TGTGCCAGCAGACTGAACAGACCGCCGGAGACCCAGTACTTC. The encoded protein is CASRLNRPPETQYF. The chain recombines TRBV6-5 with TRBJ2-5; D gene unclear. The germline gives CDR1 MNHEY, CDR2 SVGAGI. The CDR3 runs 14 residues. With 6 bases removed from V and 5 bases from J, the gap between germline ends came to 16 bases.